This T cell receptor (beta chain) was identified during a study of sequential checkpoint blockade in melanoma. Treatment defined: randomized to nivolumab then ipilimumab (arm A) or the reverse (arm B). V lost 3 bases and J lost 7; bases outside the gene matches: 5. The CDR3 has 14 residues. Germline CDR1 reads SEHNR; CDR2 reads FQNEAQ (reference sequence). The data were produced by immunoSEQ multiplex PCR, yet TCRdb's version contains in-frame clones alone and is incomplete. The profile shows some 10,000 clones, about 81% of them singletons. The chain uses TRBV7-9 and TRBJ2-1; 8 bases map to TRBD2. The clonotype originates from a human donor with melanoma. This specimen consisted of CD8+ T cells sorted from blood (inferred from file names), obtained from a patient given nivolumab and ipilimumab in sequence. The CDR3 sequence is CASSFGGAGNEQFF. CDR3 coding DNA: TGTGCCAGCAGCTTCGGGGGGGCGGGGAATGAGCAGTTCTTC.